The T cell receptor (beta chain) described here comes from a study of shared clonotypes between healthy human individuals. Study outcomes and limitations: With several donors compared, 4% to 5% of naive CD4 clonotypes were shared.

As regards this clone: Its antigen is not known. The identical CDR3 is also encoded by other nucleotide sequences in the sample.

In the sorted-subset replicate PCRs, 200 ng DNA, some 30,000 T cell genomes, was used. The protocol was immunoSEQ multiplex PCR, while the TCRdb copy is restricted to in-frame clones and leaves out a portion. In the table there are 2,500,000 or so clones, just under 95% of which are singletons. Trimming took off 2 bases at V and 4 bases at J, with 9 bases between the two ends. This CDR3 spans 13 amino acids. CDR1 GTSNPN and CDR2 SVGIG come from the germline V gene (reference sequence). There were no recent acute infections or vaccinations among the donors, who were healthy HIV-negative adults. This sequence was found in a man between 18 and 35 years old in good health. Some clones in this sample may be carry-over from other donors' samples. The chain joins TRBV30 to TRBJ1-5; D is undetermined. Sequenced material: naive CD4+ T cells from PBMCs. Specified subset: CD45RA+ positively selected. The CDR3 DNA reads as TGTGCCTGGAGTCGGGCAGGTAATCAGCCCCAGCATTTT. Translating it yields CAWSRAGNQPQHF.